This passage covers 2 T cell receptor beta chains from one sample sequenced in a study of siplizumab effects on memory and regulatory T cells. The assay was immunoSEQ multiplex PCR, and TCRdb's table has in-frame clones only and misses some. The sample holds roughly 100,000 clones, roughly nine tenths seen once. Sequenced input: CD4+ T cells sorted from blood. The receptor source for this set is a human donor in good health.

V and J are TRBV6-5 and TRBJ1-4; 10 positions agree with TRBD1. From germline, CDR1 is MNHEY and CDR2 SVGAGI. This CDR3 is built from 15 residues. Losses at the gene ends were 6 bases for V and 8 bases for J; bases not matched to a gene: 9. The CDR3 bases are TGTGCCAGCAGGGGGACAGGGGATAGGAACGAAAAACTGTTTTTT. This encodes CASRGTGDRNEKLFF.

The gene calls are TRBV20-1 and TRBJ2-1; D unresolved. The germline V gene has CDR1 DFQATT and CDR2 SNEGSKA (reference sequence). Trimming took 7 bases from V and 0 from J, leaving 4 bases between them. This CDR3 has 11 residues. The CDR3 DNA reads TGCAGTGTGTCCTCCTACAATGAGCAGTTCTTC. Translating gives CSVSSYNEQFF.